This TCR beta chain is from a study of regulatory T cells in long-lasting Graves disease. Overall study context: Patients newly diagnosed with Graves' had been on antithyroid drugs for under 3 months.

Library construction for TCR beta used iRepertoire HTBI primers and Arm-PCR of CDR3 regions. One entry per CDR3 protein results from TCRdb running MiXCR on the multiplex PCR reads. Counted here are approximately 560,000 distinct CDR3 sequences, roughly a sixth occurring once; the ten biggest clones make up more than 10%. Time point noted: newly diagnosed GD, antithyroid drugs for less than 3 months. The TCR library was made from RNA that had been extracted from PBMCs in TRIzol. Germline CDR1 and CDR2: SGHRS and YFSETQ. V gave up 4 bases and J gave up 10 bases, with 14 bases separating them. This CDR3 contains 12 residues. This clonotype came up many times. These sequences were also reported in another study, on T cells in Graves' hyperthyroidism and ophthalmopathy. As that study records: The HTBI primer set served for first-round RT-PCR of the TCR CDR3.

Sequenced here: peripheral blood mononuclear cells (PBMCs), sampled at new diagnosis, from a patient treated with antithyroid drugs. The genes are TRBV5-1 and TRBJ1-1, with TRBD1 as a possible D gene (5 bases). This TCR was sampled from a man between 18 and 35 years old with Graves disease. Here the CDR3 reads CASSASGYGAFF. The CDR3 nucleotides read TGCGCCAGCAGCGCTTCAGGGTATGGAGCTTTCTTT.